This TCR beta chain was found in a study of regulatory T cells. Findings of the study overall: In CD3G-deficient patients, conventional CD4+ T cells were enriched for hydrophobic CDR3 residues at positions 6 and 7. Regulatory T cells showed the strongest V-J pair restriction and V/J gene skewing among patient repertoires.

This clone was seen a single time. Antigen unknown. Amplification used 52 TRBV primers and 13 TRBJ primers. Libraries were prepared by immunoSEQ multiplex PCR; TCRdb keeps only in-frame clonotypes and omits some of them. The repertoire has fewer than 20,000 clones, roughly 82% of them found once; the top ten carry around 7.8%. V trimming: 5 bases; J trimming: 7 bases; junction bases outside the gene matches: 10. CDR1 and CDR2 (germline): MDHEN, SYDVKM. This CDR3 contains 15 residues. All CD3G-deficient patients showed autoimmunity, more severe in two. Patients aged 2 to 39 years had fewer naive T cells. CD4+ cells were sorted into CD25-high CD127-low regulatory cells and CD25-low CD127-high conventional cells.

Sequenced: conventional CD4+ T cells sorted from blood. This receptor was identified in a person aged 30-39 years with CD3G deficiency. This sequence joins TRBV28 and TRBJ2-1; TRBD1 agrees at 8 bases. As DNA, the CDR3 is TGTGCCAGCAGTCCGTTCCTACGACAGGGGAATGAGCAGTTCTTC. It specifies CASSPFLRQGNEQFF.